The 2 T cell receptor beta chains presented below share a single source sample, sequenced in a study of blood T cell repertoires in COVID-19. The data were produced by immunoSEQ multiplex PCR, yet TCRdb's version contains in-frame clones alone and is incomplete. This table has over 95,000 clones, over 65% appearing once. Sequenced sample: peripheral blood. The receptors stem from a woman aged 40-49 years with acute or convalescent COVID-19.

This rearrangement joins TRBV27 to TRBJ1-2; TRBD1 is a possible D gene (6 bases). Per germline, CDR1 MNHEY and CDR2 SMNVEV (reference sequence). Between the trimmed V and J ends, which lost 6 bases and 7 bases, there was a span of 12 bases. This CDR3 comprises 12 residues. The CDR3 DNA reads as TGTGCCAGCAGACAGGGAGAGTTTGGCTACACCTTC. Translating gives CASRQGEFGYTF.

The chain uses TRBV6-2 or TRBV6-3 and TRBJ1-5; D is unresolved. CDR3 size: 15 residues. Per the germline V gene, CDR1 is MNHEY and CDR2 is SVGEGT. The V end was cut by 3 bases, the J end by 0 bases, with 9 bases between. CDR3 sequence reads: CASSYADYSNQPQHF. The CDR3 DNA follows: TGTGCCAGCAGTTATGCGGACTATAGCAATCAGCCCCAGCATTTT.